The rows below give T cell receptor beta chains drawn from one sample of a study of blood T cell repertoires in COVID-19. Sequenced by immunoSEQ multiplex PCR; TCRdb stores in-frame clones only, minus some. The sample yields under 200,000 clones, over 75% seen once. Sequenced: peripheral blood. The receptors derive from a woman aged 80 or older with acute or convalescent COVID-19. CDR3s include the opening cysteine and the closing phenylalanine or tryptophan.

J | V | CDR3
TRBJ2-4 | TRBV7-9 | CASSRGDLLAKNIQYF
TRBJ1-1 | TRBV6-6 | CASRLRRATEAFF
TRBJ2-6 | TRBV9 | CASSPLAGANVLTF
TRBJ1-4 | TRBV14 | CASSQRQALGEKLFF
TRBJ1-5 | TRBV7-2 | CASSLTGDQPQHF
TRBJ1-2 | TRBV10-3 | CAISQQGDYGYTF
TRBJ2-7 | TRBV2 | CAGGQGTYEQYF
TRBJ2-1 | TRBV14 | CASSHFGTGVWNEQFF
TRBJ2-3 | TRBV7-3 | CASSSRLAGGTDTQYF
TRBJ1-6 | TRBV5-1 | CASSSGTYNSPLHF
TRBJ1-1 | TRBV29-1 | CSASGQGGSEAFF
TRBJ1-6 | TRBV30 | CAWSSRRGRNSPLHF
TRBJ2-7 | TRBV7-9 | CASSEETREQYF
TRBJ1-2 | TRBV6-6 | CASKGQRLANYGYTF
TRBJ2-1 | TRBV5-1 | CASSWTSGGATYNEQFF
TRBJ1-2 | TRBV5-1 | CASSLLQGNYGYTF
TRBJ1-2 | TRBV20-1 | CSATLEGGYTF
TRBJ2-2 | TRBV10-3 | CAISEVQGQFAGELFF
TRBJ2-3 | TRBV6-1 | CASSVARTGYTDTQYF
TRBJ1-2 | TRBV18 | CASSPDREDGYTF
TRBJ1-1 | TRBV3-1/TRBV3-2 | CASSQDKGRGAFF
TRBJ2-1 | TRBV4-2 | CASSQDRGSSYNEQFF
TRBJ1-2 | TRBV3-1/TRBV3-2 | CASRAGTGMAYGYTF
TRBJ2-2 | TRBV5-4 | CASRVGLAGTGELFF
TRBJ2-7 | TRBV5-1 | CASSPRDRAGSYEQYF
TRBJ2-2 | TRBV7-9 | CASSLGLVAGGELFF
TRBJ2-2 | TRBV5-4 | CASSRDSQNTGELFF
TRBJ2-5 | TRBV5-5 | CASSPGAGMPRQETQYF
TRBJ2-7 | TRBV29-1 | CSVRWGGTTRQQYF
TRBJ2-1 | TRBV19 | CASRQLAAGDEQFF
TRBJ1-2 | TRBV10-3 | CAISESGRAHGYTF
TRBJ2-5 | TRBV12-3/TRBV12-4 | CASSLREGETQYF
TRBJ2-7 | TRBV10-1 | CASRGQGAAEQYF
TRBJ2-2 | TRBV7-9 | CAPTSGGRPEGGELFF
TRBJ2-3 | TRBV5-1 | CASSLGWGLALSADTQYF
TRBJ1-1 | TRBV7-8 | CASSETGGRTEAFF
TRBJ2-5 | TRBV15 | CATSRSSGASQYF
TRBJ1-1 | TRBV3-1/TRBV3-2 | CASSQDAGRTEAFF
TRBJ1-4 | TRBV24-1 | CATSDSTALNEKLFF
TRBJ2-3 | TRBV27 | CASSLTTGGADTQYF
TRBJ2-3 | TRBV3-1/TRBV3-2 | CASSPGRGTDTQYF
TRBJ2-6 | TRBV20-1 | CSASTFLPQSGANVLTF
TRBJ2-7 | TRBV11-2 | CASSYGLAGVQNEQYF
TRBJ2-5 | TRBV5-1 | CASSGGYETQYF
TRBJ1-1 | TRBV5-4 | CASSPRVGQRKQNTEAFF
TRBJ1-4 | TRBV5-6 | CASSTGTGREKLFF
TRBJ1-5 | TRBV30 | CAWSETGGKQPQHF
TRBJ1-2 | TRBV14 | CASSQQMSTFYGYTF